A selection of T cell receptor beta chains follows, all from one sample in a study of OX40 agonist ivuxolimab in advanced cancers. Only in-frame clones appear in the TCRdb table, and some are missing; sequencing was by immunoSEQ multiplex PCR. Here the sample spans around 79,000 clones, around nine tenths being singletons. The sample here was CD4+ or CD8+ T cells sorted from blood, taken in a trial of the OX40 agonist ivuxolimab. These receptors all come from an adult with an advanced solid tumor such as melanoma, head and neck, liver or kidney cancer. Each CDR3 is given without its conserved first and last residue.

TRBV28,ASMIMGGESNQPQH
TRBV27,ASSSQQGALTDTQY
TRBV10-3,AISEGIAEAF
TRBV6-1,ASSRLGVNTEAF
TRBV19,ASSLSRGRGRSGANVLT
TRBV29-1,SVHLGLGEQY
TRBV30,AWRSRGQQF
TRBV6-5,ASRLTGGNNSPLH
TRBV5-1,ASSVGTTASEAF
TRBV25-1,ASSVAGKNSPLH
TRBV19,ASKSTGSSYEQY
TRBV5-1,ASSPNSGNTIY
TRBV11-3,ASSLGTSGAPEQF
TRBV6-1,ASSRAGMDEQY
TRBV2,ASRFGSGDNNEQF